These 19 T cell receptor beta chains were sequenced from one sample in a study of T cell repertoires in cytomegalovirus infection. In TCRdb, the reads were re-called with MiXCR into one record per CDR3 protein. The table records 630,000 or so distinct CDR3 sequences, less than 25% of them present only once. The sequencing sample was made of CD8+ T cells from PBMCs. The receptors originated from a human donor in good health (CMV status not recorded). Some clones in this sample may be carry-over from other donors' samples.

Only one count was recorded for this clonotype. This sequence may be a read error, since a much larger clone differs from it by one base. The chain couples TRBV6-6 to TRBJ1-1; 7 positions match TRBD1. The CDR3 has 14 residues. CDR1 is MNHNY, CDR2 SVGAGI, per germline (reference sequence). DNA for the CDR3: TGTGTCAGCGACCAGACAGGGTTGAACACTGAAGCTTTCTTT. This codes for CVSDQTGLNTEAFF.

This clonotype was recorded many times. The chain carries TRBV5-1 and TRBJ2-1; 12 bases agree with TRBD2. Germline V gene data show CDR1 as SGHRS and CDR2 as YFSETQ. Losses at the gene ends were 5 bases for V and 2 bases for J; bases not matched to a gene: 5. The CDR3 has 16 amino acids. For the CDR3, the DNA is TGCGCCAGCAGTCAACTAGCGGGGGGCGCCTACAATGAGCAGTTCTTC. It translates to CASSQLAGGAYNEQFF.

This clonotype was counted ten times or more. The chain carries TRBV28 and TRBJ2-3; D might be TRBD2 (5 bases). CDR1 is MDHEN, CDR2 SYDVKM, per germline. The CDR3 contains 13 residues. V lost 8 bases to trimming and J lost 0 bases, with 9 bases between them. The CDR3 nucleotides read TGTGCCAGCGAGACTATGAGCACAGATACGCAGTATTTT. Translation gives CASETMSTDTQYF. The variable domain in full, completed from reference TRBV28 and TRBJ2-3, reads DVKVTQSSRYLVKRTGEKVFLECVQDMDHENMFWYRQDPGLGLRLIYFSYDVKMKEKGDIPEGYSVSREKKERFSLILESASTNQTSMYLCASETMSTDTQYFGPGTRLTVL.

The chain carries TRBV7-9 and TRBJ2-3, with 7 bases lining up with TRBD2. CDR1 and CDR2 from the germline V gene are SEHNR and FQNEAQ (reference sequence). The CDR3 is made up of 15 amino acids. With V trimmed by 5 bases and J by 6 bases, 11 bases remained unmatched. CDR3 region: CASSPWRGILDTQYF. CDR3 sequence (DNA): TGTGCCAGCAGCCCCTGGCGGGGGATTCTGGATACGCAGTATTTT. The whole variable domain, remainder taken from reference TRBV7-9 and TRBJ2-3, is DTGVSQNPRHKITKRGQNVTFRCDPISEHNRLYWYRQTLGQGPEFLTYFQNEAQLEKSRLLSDRFSAERPKGSFSTLEIQRTEQGDSAMYLCASSPWRGILDTQYFGPGTRLTVL.

This clonotype was detected only a few times. The chain uses TRBV9 and TRBJ2-3; perhaps TRBD1 as D (5 bases). Germline V gene sequence: CDR1 SGDLS, CDR2 YYNGEE. The ends were cut back, 2 bases at V and 2 bases at J, with 18 bases in the middle. This CDR3 comprises 17 residues. The CDR3 spells CASSVEPDIPNTDTQYF. CDR3 nucleotides: TGTGCCAGCAGCGTCGAGCCGGACATCCCGAACACAGATACGCAGTATTTT.

This clonotype was seen repeatedly, ten times or more. The V call is TRBV7-9, the J call TRBJ2-1, with D hard to call. The V and J ends lost 5 bases and 7 bases respectively, with 15 bases between them. CDR1 is SEHNR and CDR2 is FQNEAQ in the germline V gene (reference sequence). The CDR3 totals 14 residues. Here the CDR3 reads CASSPPTVGNEQFF. As DNA, the CDR3 is TGTGCCAGCAGCCCTCCCACAGTTGGTAATGAGCAGTTCTTC.

The gene calls are TRBV9 and TRBJ1-2; D remains unclear. Trimming took off 2 bases at V and 6 bases at J, with 17 bases between the two ends. Looked up from germline, CDR1 is SGDLS and CDR2 is YYNGEE. CDR3 length: 15 residues. Here the CDR3 reads CASSVQPKGGNGYTF. CDR3 DNA sequence: TGTGCCAGCAGCGTCCAACCCAAAGGTGGGAATGGCTACACCTTC.

Comment on this clonotype: An end of the junction does not agree with germline; a read error may underlie this. This chain joins TRBV6-6 and TRBJ1-1; D is uncertain. Germline V CDR1 and CDR2: MNHNY, SVGAGI (reference sequence). This CDR3 has 13 amino acids. CDR3 residues: CAGSYSRGTEAFF. The CDR3 DNA is TGTGCCGGCAGTTACTCTCGAGGGACTGAAGCTTTCTTT.

With respect to this clonotype: This sequence may be a read error, since a much larger clone differs from it by one base. The genes are TRBV7-8 and TRBJ2-2, with TRBD1 as a possible D gene (6 bases). With 0 bases removed from V and 4 bases from J, the gap between germline ends came to 9 bases. Germline V gene sequence: CDR1 SGHVS, CDR2 FQNEAQ. The CDR3 loop spans 15 amino acids. The CDR3 loop reads CASSLAGAPTGELFF. The CDR3 nucleotides are TGTGCCAGCAGCTTAGCGGGGGCCCCCACCGGGGAGCTGTTTTTT.

This chain uses TRBV5-1 with TRBJ2-1, with D possibly matching TRBD2 (6 bases). CDR1 SGHRS and CDR2 YFSETQ come from the germline V gene. The CDR3 is made up of 11 amino acids. Deletions cut 7 bases from V and 10 bases from J, with 12 bases between. CDR3 residues: CASWAGGEQFF. In DNA, the CDR3 is TGCGCCAGCTGGGCAGGAGGGGAGCAGTTCTTC. Looking up the rest from reference TRBV5-1 and TRBJ2-1 gives the full variable domain: KAGVTQTPRYLIKTRGQQVTLSCSPISGHRSVSWYQQTPGQGLQFLFEYFSETQRNKGNFPGRFSGRQFSNSRSEMNVSTLELGDSALYLCASWAGGEQFFGPGTRLTVL.

The table lists this clonotype with many counts. The chain is built from TRBV6-1 and TRBJ2-1; tentative D call: TRBD2 (5 bases). Trimming left V 3 bases short and J 4 bases short, with 10 bases between. The CDR3 has 14 residues. Germline CDR1 MNHNS, CDR2 SASEGT. The CDR3 loop reads CASSDRLAYNEQFF. CDR3 bases: TGTGCCAGCAGTGATCGGCTAGCTTACAATGAGCAGTTCTTC.

There are many counts of this clonotype. The V call is TRBV7-9, the J call TRBJ2-3, with D unclear. The CDR3 runs 12 residues. Trimming took 2 bases from V and 7 from J, leaving 7 bases between them. Germline V gene sequence: CDR1 SEHNR, CDR2 FQNEAQ (reference sequence). The CDR3 sequence: CASSLSENTQYF. Here the CDR3 DNA reads TGTGCCAGCAGCTTATCAGAAAATACGCAGTATTTT.

The chain links TRBV2 to TRBJ2-7; weak D call: TRBD1 (5 bases). The length of the CDR3 is 14 residues. The V gene lost 3 bases and the J gene lost 3 bases, with 12 bases spanning the gap. Germline V gene lookup returns CDR1 SNHLY and CDR2 FYNNEI. Here the CDR3 DNA reads TGTGCCAGCAGTGATTTGGACATCGGCTACGAGCAGTACTTC. Its protein is CASSDLDIGYEQYF.

This clonotype was counted many times. The genes are TRBV7-6 and TRBJ2-6; D is possibly TRBD1 (6 bases). CDR3 length: 16 residues. Trimming cost V 4 bases and J 0 bases, with 10 bases left between them. CDR1 is SGHVS and CDR2 is FNYEAQ in the germline V gene. The CDR3 protein is CASSSDSYSGANVLTF. The CDR3 DNA reads TGTGCCAGCAGCTCGGACAGTTACTCTGGGGCCAACGTCCTGACTTTC.

This clonotype was counted between two and nine times. The V gene is TRBV3-1, the J gene TRBJ2-1; D not certain. The V gene's germline CDR1 is LGHDT and CDR2 YNNKEL (reference sequence). V dropped 5 bases and J dropped 4 bases, with 6 bases sitting between them. This CDR3 is built from 12 residues. The CDR3, as DNA: TGTGCCAGCAGCACCCGATACAATGAGCAGTTCTTC. Protein: CASSTRYNEQFF.

The V and J genes are TRBV29-1 and TRBJ2-1; 11 nucleotides line up with TRBD2. The CDR3 runs to 18 residues. The J segment lost 1 base and the V segment lost 3 bases, leaving 11 bases of the junction unmatched. Germline assignment: CDR1 SQVTM and CDR2 ANQGSEA. DNA of the CDR3: TGCAGCGTTGAGACCGCAGGGCTAGCGGGGGGTTCCTACAATGAGCAGTTCTTC. Translating it yields CSVETAGLAGGSYNEQFF.

This clonotype was observed at least ten times. The chain recombines TRBV6-6 with TRBJ1-4, with no clear D. V gave up 4 bases and J gave up 1 base, with 10 bases separating them. The CDR3 has 15 amino acids. Germline CDR1 reads MNHNY; CDR2 reads SVGAGI (reference sequence). The chain's CDR3 is CASSWSRETNEKLFF. In nucleotides, the CDR3 is TGTGCCAGCAGTTGGTCCCGGGAAACTAATGAAAAACTGTTTTTT.

This clonotype showed up many times. This chain uses TRBV7-8 with TRBJ2-1, with 12 bases lining up with TRBD2. The CDR3 loop spans 18 amino acids. V was clipped by 1 base and J by 7 bases; unmatched bases: 11. Germline V gene sequence: CDR1 SGHVS, CDR2 FQNEAQ. Here the CDR3 reads CASSLELVLAGGPNEQFF. The CDR3 nucleotides read TGTGCCAGCAGCTTAGAGTTGGTGCTAGCGGGGGGGCCGAATGAGCAGTTCTTC. Full variable domain (missing parts from reference TRBV7-8 and TRBJ2-1): GAGVSQSPRYKVAKRGQDVALRCDPISGHVSLFWYQQALGQGPEFLTYFQNEAQLDKSGLPSDRFFAERPEGSVSTLKIQRTQQEDSAVYLCASSLELVLAGGPNEQFFGPGTRLTVL.

The chain uses TRBV2 and TRBJ2-4; TRBD1 agrees at 7 bases. Losses at the gene ends were 5 bases for V and 5 bases for J; bases not matched to a gene: 9. Germline CDR1 is SNHLY and CDR2 is FYNNEI. The CDR3 has 15 amino acids. CDR3 nucleotide sequence: TGTGCCAGCAGTCACCCCGGGCAGGGGGAAAACATTCAGTACTTC. It codes for CASSHPGQGENIQYF. Based on the CDR3 plus reference TRBV2 and TRBJ2-4, the full variable domain is EPEVTQTPSHQVTQMGQEVILRCVPISNHLYFYWYRQILGQKVEFLVSFYNNEISEKSEIFDDQFSVERPDGSNFTLKIRSTKLEDSAMYFCASSHPGQGENIQYFGAGTRLSVL.